The 31 T cell receptor beta chains below come from one sample, sequenced in a study of blood T cell repertoires in COVID-19. The protocol was immunoSEQ multiplex PCR, while the TCRdb copy is restricted to in-frame clones and leaves out a portion. The sample has nearly 200,000 clones, approximately 83% seen once; the top ten hold around 7%. Sequenced sample: PBMCs or T cells enriched from blood (not recorded which). The origin of the receptors is a man in his forties who had recovered from COVID-19.

The chain carries TRBV3-1 (or the pseudogene TRBV3-2) and TRBJ1-1, with D perhaps matching TRBD1 (5 bases). Trimming took 5 bases from V and 1 from J, leaving 11 bases between them. This CDR3 region has 14 residues. Germline V gene lookup returns CDR1 LGHDT and CDR2 YNNKEL (reference sequence). The CDR3 region is CASSSTGSNTEAFF. Written as DNA, the CDR3 is TGTGCCAGCAGCTCCACAGGTTCGAACACTGAAGCTTTCTTT.

This chain uses TRBV5-6 with TRBJ2-2; TRBD1 might be the D (6 bases). V was trimmed by 4 bases and J by 0 bases, leaving 13 bases between them. CDR1 and CDR2 (germline): SGHDT, YYEEEE. This CDR3 is 16 amino acids long. CDR3 loop: CASSLDRLTNTGELFF. CDR3 sequence (DNA): TGTGCCAGCAGCCTAGACAGGTTAACGAACACCGGGGAGCTGTTTTTT.

The chain joins TRBV12-5 to TRBJ2-7; 8 bases agree with TRBD1. This CDR3 spans 15 amino acids. V shed 3 bases and J 4 bases; nucleotides not matched to a gene: 8. Germline CDR1 LGHNT, CDR2 FRNRAP. CDR3 DNA sequence: TGTGCTAGTGGTTTCGGACAGGGAGGAATTTACGAGCAGTACTTC. Translation: CASGFGQGGIYEQYF.

This clone was seen more than once but under ten times. J is TRBJ1-4 and V is TRBV30, with 9 bases lining up with TRBD1. The CDR3 runs to 16 residues. V dropped 7 bases and J dropped 8; count of bases not matched to a gene: 17. Germline V CDR1 and CDR2: GTSNPN, SVGIG (reference sequence). CDR3 in amino acids: CAYEQGATGGGEKLFF. The DNA for the CDR3 is TGTGCCTACGAACAGGGGGCAACGGGTGGTGGGGAAAAACTGTTTTTT.

The chain employs TRBV14 and TRBJ1-3; a weak D match, TRBD1 (6 bases). Germline V gene sequence: CDR1 SGHDN, CDR2 FVKESK. This CDR3 has 15 residues. Trimming removed 8 bases from V and 0 bases from J, with 14 bases in between. The CDR3 coding sequence is TGTGCCAGCGGGGACAACAGTGTCTCTGGAAACACCATATATTTT. Translation gives CASGDNSVSGNTIYF.

The sample holds one count of this clone. The chain recombines TRBV2 with TRBJ2-7, with TRBD1 identical over 9 bases. The trim removed 0 bases at V and 3 bases at J, leaving 3 bases unmatched. CDR3 length: 15 amino acids. Germline values: CDR1 SNHLY, CDR2 FYNNEI. CDR3 sequence (DNA): TGTGCCAGCAGTGAAGCGACGGGACAGGGCTACGAGCAGTACTTC. Protein: CASSEATGQGYEQYF.

V usage is TRBV29-1 and J usage is TRBJ1-1; 10 nucleotides line up with TRBD1. This CDR3 has 14 amino acids. Germline trimming cut 4 bases from V and 5 bases from J; bases unmatched to any gene: 7. Germline CDR1 SQVTM, CDR2 ANQGSEA. CDR3 sequence: CSVGGRQGATEAFF. The CDR3 bases are TGCAGCGTTGGGGGGAGACAGGGGGCTACTGAAGCTTTCTTT.

The chain has TRBV7-9 and TRBJ1-2, with 7 bases aligning to TRBD1. Germline V lookup: CDR1 SEHNR, CDR2 FQNEAQ (reference sequence). With 3 bases clipped from V and 4 bases from J, the junction kept 8 bases outside the gene matches. CDR3 length: 15 amino acids. The CDR3 protein is CASSLGQGVSYGYTF. The CDR3 DNA is TGTGCCAGCAGCTTGGGCCAGGGGGTGAGCTATGGCTACACCTTC.

V is TRBV15 and J is TRBJ1-5; D not resolved. The V and J ends lost 4 bases and 9 bases respectively, with 16 bases between them. Looked up from germline, CDR1 is LNHNV and CDR2 is YYDKDF (reference sequence). CDR3 length: 14 amino acids. Written as DNA, the CDR3 is TGTGCCACCAGCACGAGGTTAGACCCTCGGCCCCAGCATTTT. Amino acids: CATSTRLDPRPQHF.

The rearrangement joins TRBV3-1 (or the pseudogene TRBV3-2) to TRBJ1-1; D may be TRBD1 (5 bases). V was trimmed by 2 bases and J by 10 bases, leaving 11 bases between them. Looked up from germline, CDR1 is LGHDT and CDR2 is YNNKEL (reference sequence). CDR3 length equals 12 residues. The CDR3 region has the DNA TGTGCCAGCAGCCAACCAGGGTACGCAGCTTTCTTT. Translating gives CASSQPGYAAFF.

This chain links TRBV3-1 (or the pseudogene TRBV3-2) with TRBJ2-7; TRBD2 is a possible D gene (5 bases). V shed 4 bases and J shed 2 bases, with 12 bases lying between them. This CDR3 has 14 residues. Germline lookup yields CDR1 LGHDT and CDR2 YNNKEL (reference sequence). In DNA form, the CDR3 reads TGTGCCAGCAGCCCACGGACTTTTACCTACGAGCAGTACTTC. Its translation is CASSPRTFTYEQYF.

The chain uses TRBV18 and TRBJ2-5, with TRBD1 as a possible D gene (7 bases). The V gene lost 5 bases and the J gene lost 1 base, with 14 bases spanning the gap. This CDR3 has 15 residues. Germline values: CDR1 KGHSH, CDR2 LQKENI. The CDR3 DNA sequence: TGTGCCAGCTCAACCCAGGGGGGATCCCAAGAGACCCAGTACTTC. Translation: CASSTQGGSQETQYF.

The gene calls are TRBV4-3 and TRBJ1-1; possibly TRBD1 for D (6 bases). V shed 1 base and J shed 1 base, with 13 bases lying between them. The CDR3 covers 16 residues. Germline CDR1 and CDR2: LGHNA and YSLEER. CDR3 protein: CASSQGSGGPNTEAFF. The DNA for the CDR3 is TGCGCCAGCAGCCAAGGGTCGGGGGGGCCGAACACTGAAGCTTTCTTT.

The V and J genes are TRBV29-1 and TRBJ2-7, with TRBD1 identical over 7 bases. The CDR3 contains 13 residues. Germline lookup yields CDR1 SQVTM and CDR2 ANQGSEA. The trim removed 4 bases at V and 2 bases at J, leaving 5 bases unmatched. The CDR3 coding sequence is TGCAGCGTTGTAGGGCAGGGGGCCTACGAGCAGTACTTC. It encodes CSVVGQGAYEQYF.

The genes are TRBV6-7 and TRBJ1-1; 8 nucleotides match TRBD1. TRBV6-7 is identified as an open reading frame with a role that is uncertain. The CDR3 runs to 17 residues. The junction had 11 bases not matched to a gene; V was cut back by 5 bases and J by 0 bases. CDR3 sequence: CASSHRDRMDLNTEAFF. The CDR3 coding sequence is TGTGCCAGCAGTCACCGGGACAGGATGGACCTGAACACTGAAGCTTTCTTT.

The chain combines TRBV5-1 with TRBJ2-7; 13 bases agree with TRBD2. The junction had 5 bases not matched to a gene; V was cut back by 7 bases and J by 4 bases. Germline loops: CDR1 SGHRS, CDR2 YFSETQ. This CDR3 spans 14 amino acids. As DNA, the CDR3 is TGCGCCAGCCGAAGGACTAGCGGGAGATACGAGCAGTACTTC. Translating it yields CASRRTSGRYEQYF. Supplemented by reference TRBV5-1 and TRBJ2-7, the full variable domain reads KAGVTQTPRYLIKTRGQQVTLSCSPISGHRSVSWYQQTPGQGLQFLFEYFSETQRNKGNFPGRFSGRQFSNSRSEMNVSTLELGDSALYLCASRRTSGRYEQYFGPGTRLTVT.

This rearrangement joins TRBV2 to TRBJ2-1; 10 bases are shared with TRBD2. Germline CDR1 SNHLY, CDR2 FYNNEI. V shed 6 bases and J 4 bases; nucleotides not matched to a gene: 12. This CDR3 is 17 amino acids long. The CDR3 region has the DNA TGTGCCAGCAGCCCCCTCGCGGGACTAGCGCTATACAATGAGCAGTTCTTC. Protein sequence: CASSPLAGLALYNEQFF.

The chain couples TRBV19 to TRBJ1-5; 9 bases agree with TRBD1. Germline CDR1 reads LNHDA; CDR2 reads SQIVND (reference sequence). J gave up 7 bases and V 5 bases, and 12 bases lay outside the gene matches. This CDR3 is built from 16 residues. The CDR3 DNA follows: TGTGCCAGTAGTCCGTTGTCCGGGACAGGGTTCCAGCCCCAGCATTTT. This sequence encodes CASSPLSGTGFQPQHF. The entire variable domain, with the rest obtained from reference TRBV19 and TRBJ1-5, is as follows: DGGITQSPKYLFRKEGQNVTLSCEQNLNHDAMYWYRQDPGQGLRLIYYSQIVNDFQKGDIAEGYSVSREKKESFPLTVTSAQKNPTAFYLCASSPLSGTGFQPQHFGDGTRLSIL.

V and J are TRBV30 and TRBJ1-2; 10 bases line up with TRBD1. The CDR3 is 14 amino acids. Germline V lookup: CDR1 GTSNPN, CDR2 SVGIG (reference sequence). J was trimmed by 5 bases and V by 1 base; bases with no gene match: 4. CDR3 in DNA: TGTGCCTGGAGTGGGACAGGGGGGGCGTATGGCTACACCTTC. Its protein product is CAWSGTGGAYGYTF.

This clone has just one count. The chain combines TRBV15 with TRBJ2-2, with D unclear. V was pared by 3 bases and J by 4 bases, with 12 bases between. The germline V gene encodes CDR1 LNHNV and CDR2 YYDKDF (reference sequence). The CDR3 covers 15 residues. The CDR3 nucleotides read TGTGCCACCAGCAGTGATGGTCAGGCCACCGGGGAGCTGTTTTTT. Its translation: CATSSDGQATGELFF.

The J gene is TRBJ2-3, the V gene TRBV27; D is unresolved. The CDR3 is 14 residues long. V was cut by 3 bases and J by 2 bases, with 9 bases left in between. The germline CDR1 and CDR2 sequences are MNHEY and SMNVEV (reference sequence). CDR3: CASSFIALTDTQYF. The DNA for the CDR3 is TGTGCCAGCAGTTTTATCGCACTCACAGATACGCAGTATTTT.

The V and J genes are TRBV12-3 or TRBV12-4 and TRBJ1-1, with D unresolved. This CDR3 contains 13 residues. Trimming took 7 bases from V and 5 from J, leaving 14 bases between them. Here the CDR3 reads CASTPHRRTEAFF. Here the CDR3 DNA reads TGTGCCAGCACTCCCCACAGAAGGACTGAAGCTTTCTTT.

The chain couples TRBV11-2 to TRBJ1-3; maybe TRBD1 (6 bases). Deletions cut 4 bases from V and 7 bases from J, with 14 bases between. CDR3 size: 14 residues. CDR1 SGHAT and CDR2 FQNNGV come from the germline V gene. The CDR3: CASSYLQGENTIYF. The CDR3 DNA sequence: TGTGCCAGCAGCTATCTACAGGGTGAGAACACCATATATTTT.

The chain employs TRBV9 and TRBJ1-6; no firm D call. The CDR3 has 15 amino acids. In germline, CDR1 is SGDLS, CDR2 YYNGEE. V dropped 4 bases and J dropped 8 bases, with 16 bases sitting between them. The CDR3 loop reads CASSPDNNAHSPLHF. CDR3 bases: TGTGCCAGCAGCCCTGACAACAATGCCCATTCACCCCTCCACTTT.

This clone was observed a handful of times. The chain is built from TRBV10-3 and TRBJ2-3; 9 bases match TRBD2. The CDR3 spans 14 residues. Germline values: CDR1 ENHRY, CDR2 SYGVKD. With 5 bases clipped from V and 2 bases from J, the junction kept 2 bases outside the gene matches. The CDR3 reads CAISLAGYTDTQYF. The CDR3 DNA reads as TGTGCCATCAGTCTAGCGGGGTACACAGATACGCAGTATTTT.

V and J are TRBV7-2 and TRBJ2-2, with a tentative D call TRBD1 (6 bases). Germline V gives CDR1 SGHTA, CDR2 FQGNSA. Between the trimmed V and J ends, which lost 6 bases and 6 bases, there was a span of 14 bases. The CDR3 has 14 amino acids. For the CDR3, the DNA is TGTGCCAGCAGTAACGATGGGGGCGCCGGGGAGCTGTTTTTT. Translating gives CASSNDGGAGELFF.

The CDR3: CASDPKLAISDTQYF. CDR3 bases: TGCGCCAGCGACCCCAAACTAGCAATATCAGATACGCAGTATTTT. The J gene is TRBJ2-3, the V gene TRBV10-2; D is perhaps TRBD2 (6 bases). CDR3 length: 15 amino acids. CDR1 is WSHSY and CDR2 is SAAADI in the germline V gene. V was pared by 8 bases and J by 4 bases, with 19 bases between.

The chain carries TRBV4-2 and TRBJ1-2; perhaps TRBD1 as D (5 bases). The V end lost 3 bases, the J end lost 8 bases, and 16 bases lay between the germline ends. This CDR3 comprises 14 residues. The germline CDR1 and CDR2 sequences are LGHNA and YNFKEQ. The CDR3 nucleotides are TGTGCCAGCAGCCAGGCCGCGGGGGGAGGGGGCTACACCTTC. Protein sequence: CASSQAAGGGGYTF.

The chain couples TRBV5-1 to TRBJ1-6; tentative D call: TRBD1 (6 bases). The CDR3 extends over 15 amino acids. Germline CDR1 and CDR2: SGHRS and YFSETQ. V was cut by 3 bases and J by 8 bases, with 15 bases left in between. The CDR3 bases are TGCGCCAGCAGCTCCAATGACCCAGGGGATTCACCCCTCCACTTT. Translating gives CASSSNDPGDSPLHF.

The rearrangement links TRBV5-4 to TRBJ1-3; possible D gene TRBD1, 5 bases. V lost 0 bases and J lost 7, with 17 bases in between. CDR1 is SGHNT, CDR2 YYREEE, per germline (reference sequence). The CDR3 sequence is 16 residues long. CDR3 sequence: CASSLGQGAVQNTIYF. Written as DNA, the CDR3 is TGTGCCAGCAGCTTGGGTCAAGGGGCGGTTCAGAACACCATATATTTT.

The rearrangement joins TRBV3-1 (or the pseudogene TRBV3-2) to TRBJ2-3, with D possibly being TRBD2 (6 bases). Deletions cut 4 bases from V and 0 bases from J, with 17 bases between. The length of the CDR3 is 17 residues. The germline V gene has CDR1 LGHDT and CDR2 YNNKEL (reference sequence). CDR3 sequence (DNA): TGTGCCAGCAGCCGGGGTCCACCGGGACTCAGCACAGATACGCAGTATTTT. Protein sequence: CASSRGPPGLSTDTQYF.